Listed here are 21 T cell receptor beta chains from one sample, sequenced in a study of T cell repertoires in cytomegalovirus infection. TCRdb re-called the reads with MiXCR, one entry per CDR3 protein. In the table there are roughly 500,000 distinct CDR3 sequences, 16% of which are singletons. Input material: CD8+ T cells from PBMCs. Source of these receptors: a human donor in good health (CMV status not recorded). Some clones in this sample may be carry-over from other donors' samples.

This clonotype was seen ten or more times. The CDR3 spells CASSVPGHLSSGANVLTF. The DNA of the CDR3 is TGTGCCAGCAGTGTACCGGGACACCTAAGCTCTGGGGCCAACGTCCTGACTTTC. The chain recombines TRBV25-1 with TRBJ2-6, with a possible D match to TRBD1 (6 bases). Germline-derived CDR1 and CDR2 are MGHDK and SYGVNS. This CDR3 comprises 18 residues. V lost 4 bases and J 0 bases, leaving 16 bases between the germline ends.

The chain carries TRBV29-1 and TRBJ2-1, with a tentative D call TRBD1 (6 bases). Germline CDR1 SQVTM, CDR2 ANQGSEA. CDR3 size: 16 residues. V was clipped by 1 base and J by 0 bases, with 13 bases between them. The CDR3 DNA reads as TGCAGCGTTGAAGGATTCAGGGGATCCTCCTACAATGAGCAGTTCTTC. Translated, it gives CSVEGFRGSSYNEQFF.

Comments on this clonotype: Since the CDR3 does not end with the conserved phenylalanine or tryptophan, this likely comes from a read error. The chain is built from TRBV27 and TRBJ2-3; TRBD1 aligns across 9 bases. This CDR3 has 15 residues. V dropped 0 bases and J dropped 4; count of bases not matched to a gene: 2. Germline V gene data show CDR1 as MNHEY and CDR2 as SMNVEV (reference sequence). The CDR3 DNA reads TGTGCCAGCAGTTTATCGGGACAGGGAGCAGATACGCAGTATATT. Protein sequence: CASSLSGQGADTQYI.

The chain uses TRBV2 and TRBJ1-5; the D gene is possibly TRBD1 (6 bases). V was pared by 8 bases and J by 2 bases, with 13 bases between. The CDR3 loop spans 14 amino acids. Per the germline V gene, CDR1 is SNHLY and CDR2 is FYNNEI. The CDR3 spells CASRGGAGNQPQHF. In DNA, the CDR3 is TGTGCCAGCCGAGGGGGGGCGGGCAATCAGCCCCAGCATTTT.

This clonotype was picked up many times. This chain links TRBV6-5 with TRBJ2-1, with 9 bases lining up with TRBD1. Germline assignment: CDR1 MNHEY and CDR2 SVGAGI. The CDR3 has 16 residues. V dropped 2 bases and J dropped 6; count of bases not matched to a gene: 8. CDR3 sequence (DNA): TGTGCCAGCAGTTACGGTTCCGGGACAGGGCTCAATGAGCAGTTCTTC. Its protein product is CASSYGSGTGLNEQFF.

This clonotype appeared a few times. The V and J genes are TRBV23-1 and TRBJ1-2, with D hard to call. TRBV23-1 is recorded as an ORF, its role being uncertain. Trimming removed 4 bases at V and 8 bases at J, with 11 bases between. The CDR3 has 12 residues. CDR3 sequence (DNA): TGCGCCAGCAGTCGGCCTAGGACCGGCTACACCTTC. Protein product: CASSRPRTGYTF.

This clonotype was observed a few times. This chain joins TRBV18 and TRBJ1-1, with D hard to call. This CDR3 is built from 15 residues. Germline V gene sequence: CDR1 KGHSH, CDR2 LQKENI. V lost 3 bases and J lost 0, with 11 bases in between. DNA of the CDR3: TGTGCCAGCTCACCGAAGGCAGCCATGAACACTGAAGCTTTCTTT. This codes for CASSPKAAMNTEAFF.

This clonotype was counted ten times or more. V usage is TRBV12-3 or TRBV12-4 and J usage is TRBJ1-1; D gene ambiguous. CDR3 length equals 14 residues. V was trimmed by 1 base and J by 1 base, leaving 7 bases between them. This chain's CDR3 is CASSLDLGNTEAFF. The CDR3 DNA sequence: TGTGCCAGCAGTTTAGACCTGGGGAACACTGAAGCTTTCTTT.

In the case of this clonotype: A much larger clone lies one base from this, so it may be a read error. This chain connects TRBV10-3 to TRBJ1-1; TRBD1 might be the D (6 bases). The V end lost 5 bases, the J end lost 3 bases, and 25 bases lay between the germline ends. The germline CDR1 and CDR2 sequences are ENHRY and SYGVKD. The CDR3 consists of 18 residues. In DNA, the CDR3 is TGTGCCATCAGTCAAATCCTACAGGGATCGGCGGCAGACACTGAAGCTTTCTTT. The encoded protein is CAISQILQGSAADTEAFF.

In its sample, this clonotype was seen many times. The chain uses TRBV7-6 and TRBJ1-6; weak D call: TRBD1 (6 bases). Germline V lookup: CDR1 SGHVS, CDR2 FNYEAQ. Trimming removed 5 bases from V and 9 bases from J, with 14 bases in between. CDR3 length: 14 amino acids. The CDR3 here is CASSQRGGSSPLHF. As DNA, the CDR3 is TGTGCCAGCAGCCAGAGGGGGGGGAGTTCACCCCTCCACTTT.

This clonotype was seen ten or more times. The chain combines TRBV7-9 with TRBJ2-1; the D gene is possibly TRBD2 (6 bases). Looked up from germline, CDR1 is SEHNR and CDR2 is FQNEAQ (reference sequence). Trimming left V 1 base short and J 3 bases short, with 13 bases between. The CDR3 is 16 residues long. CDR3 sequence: CASSLEAGYLYNEQFF. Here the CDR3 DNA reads TGTGCCAGCAGCTTAGAGGCGGGATACCTCTACAATGAGCAGTTCTTC.

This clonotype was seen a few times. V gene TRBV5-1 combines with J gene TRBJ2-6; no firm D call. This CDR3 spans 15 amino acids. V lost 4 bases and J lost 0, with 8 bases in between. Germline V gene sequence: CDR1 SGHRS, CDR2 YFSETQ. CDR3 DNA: TGCGCCAGCAGCATCCGACACTCTGGGGCCAACGTCCTGACTTTC. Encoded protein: CASSIRHSGANVLTF.

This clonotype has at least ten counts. The CDR3 region is CASSRRGGGYEQYF. CDR3 nucleotides: TGTGCCAGCAGCCGGCGGGGGGGAGGCTACGAGCAGTACTTC. The chain recombines TRBV7-2 with TRBJ2-7, with 9 bases matching TRBD2. The length of the CDR3 is 14 residues. Looked up from germline, CDR1 is SGHTA and CDR2 is FQGNSA. J gave up 3 bases and V 5 bases, and 5 bases lay outside the gene matches.

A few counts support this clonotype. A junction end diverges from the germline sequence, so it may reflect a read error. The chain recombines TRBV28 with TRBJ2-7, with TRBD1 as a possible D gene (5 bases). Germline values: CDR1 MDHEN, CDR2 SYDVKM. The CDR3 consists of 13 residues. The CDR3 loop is CASSLSEQAQIKF. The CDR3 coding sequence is TGTGCCAGCAGTTTATCTGAACAGGCCCAAATAAAGTTC.

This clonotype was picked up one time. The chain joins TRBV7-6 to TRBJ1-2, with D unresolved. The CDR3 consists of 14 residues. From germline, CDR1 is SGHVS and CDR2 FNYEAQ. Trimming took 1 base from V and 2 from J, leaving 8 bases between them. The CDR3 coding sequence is TGTGCCAGCAGCTTAGGTCCGGAGAACTATGGCTACACCTTC. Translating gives CASSLGPENYGYTF.

The CDR3 here is CASSYSAGGPEKLFF. The CDR3 region has the DNA TGTGCCAGCAGTTACTCGGCAGGGGGGCCCGAAAAACTGTTTTTT. V and J are TRBV6-5 and TRBJ1-4; 7 nucleotides agree with TRBD1. V dropped 0 bases and J dropped 8; count of bases not matched to a gene: 6. The CDR3 totals 15 residues. CDR1 is MNHEY, CDR2 SVGAGI, per germline.

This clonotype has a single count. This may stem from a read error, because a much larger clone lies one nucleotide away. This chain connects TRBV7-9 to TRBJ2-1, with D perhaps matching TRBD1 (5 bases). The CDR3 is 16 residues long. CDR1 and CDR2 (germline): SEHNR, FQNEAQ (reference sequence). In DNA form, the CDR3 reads TGTGCCAGCAGCTCCATTCTAGGGGCCCCTTACAATGAGAAGTTCTTC. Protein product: CASSSILGAPYNEKFF.

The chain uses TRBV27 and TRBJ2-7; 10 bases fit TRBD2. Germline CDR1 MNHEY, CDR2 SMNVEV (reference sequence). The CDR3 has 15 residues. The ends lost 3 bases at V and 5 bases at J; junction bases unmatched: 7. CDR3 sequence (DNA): TGTGCCAGCAGTTTTGGTAGCGGGAGGTTGCACGAGCAGTACTTC. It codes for CASSFGSGRLHEQYF.

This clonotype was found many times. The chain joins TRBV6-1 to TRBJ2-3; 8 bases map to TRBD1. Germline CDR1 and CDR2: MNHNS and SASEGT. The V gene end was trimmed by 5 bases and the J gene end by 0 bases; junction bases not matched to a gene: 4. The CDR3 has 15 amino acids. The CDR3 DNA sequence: TGTGCCAGCAGTAACAGGGGGTATAGCACAGATACGCAGTATTTT. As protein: CASSNRGYSTDTQYF.

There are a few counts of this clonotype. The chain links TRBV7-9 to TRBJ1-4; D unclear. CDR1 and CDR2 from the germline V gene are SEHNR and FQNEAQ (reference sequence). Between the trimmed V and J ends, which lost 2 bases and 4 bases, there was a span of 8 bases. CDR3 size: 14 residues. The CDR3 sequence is CASSLLGFNEKLFF. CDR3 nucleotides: TGTGCCAGCAGCTTATTGGGATTTAATGAAAAACTGTTTTTT.

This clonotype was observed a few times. The CDR3 DNA reads TGTGCCAGCAGTTTACTTGCCCCGGCGGACACTGAAGCTTTCTTT. Protein product: CASSLLAPADTEAFF. V is TRBV28 and J is TRBJ1-1; D gene uncertain. The CDR3 length is 15 residues. V was cut by 2 bases and J by 3 bases, with 13 bases left in between. CDR1 is MDHEN and CDR2 is SYDVKM in the germline V gene.